This T cell receptor beta chain was recorded in a study of T cell responses to AZD1222 COVID-19 vaccine. Study summary: Samples with a second dose at about 4 or about 12 weeks were pooled together.

Study observations and caveats: In a largely white British group with more females than males, clonal diversity was possibly underestimated. Unmutated variant regions reportedly attract nearly half of all spike-specific TCRs. Repertoire sampling happened only post peak T cell response.

A note on this clone: Its antigen is not known.

CDR1 and CDR2 from the germline V gene are SGHVS and FQNEAQ. This CDR3 has 14 residues. V gave up 1 base and J gave up 5 bases, with 8 bases separating them. The assay was immunoSEQ multiplex PCR, and TCRdb's table has in-frame clones only and misses some. The data show 120,000 or so clones, 80% to 90% seen once. Sequencing was performed on peripheral blood, taken on day 0 of AZD1222 vaccination. The receptor comes from an adult in good health. This sequence joins TRBV7-8 and TRBJ2-2; D call uncertain. This CDR3 reads CASSLGEPTGELFF. CDR3 DNA sequence: TGTGCCAGCAGCTTAGGCGAACCTACCGGGGAGCTGTTTTTT.